This record concerns one T cell receptor (beta chain) sequence. Recruits, aged roughly 18 to 90 years, lived in 20 to 30 US areas. This sample stems from a study of blood T cell repertoires in COVID-19. For the study at large: Sample material is recorded as cDNA or gDNA derived from T cells, B-cell-depleted T cells, or PBMCs.

In the original workflow: Amplification with reference gene primers provided the estimates of nucleated cell counts. Using immunoSEQ multiplex PCR, the repertoire was profiled, and TCRdb retains in-frame clones only, with some absent. From that table come the V and J calls and clone size; the DNA was used to work out D and trimming. Among 150,000 to 200,000 clones listed, more than 65% were seen once. The receptor was isolated from a man aged 50 or older who had recovered from COVID-19. The sample was PBMCs or T cells enriched from blood (not recorded which).

The CDR3 sequence is CASSPRDSNSPLHF. The CDR3 DNA follows: TGCGCCAGCAGCCCCCGGGACAGCAATTCACCCCTCCACTTT. The gene calls are TRBV4-1 and TRBJ1-6; 7 bases map to TRBD1. V shed 4 bases and J 7 bases; nucleotides not matched to a gene: 4. The CDR3 contains 14 residues. In germline, CDR1 is MGHRA, CDR2 YSYEKL.